The 26 T cell receptor beta chains below were found in one sample sequenced in a study of T cell repertoires in cytomegalovirus infection. Via MiXCR, TCRdb re-called the reads, giving one row per CDR3 protein. The sample yields 650,000 to 900,000 distinct CDR3 sequences, almost 30% seen once. The antigens these receptors bind are not known. Material: cultured CD8+ T cells from PBMCs, obtained from culture after CMV antigen stimulation. All receptors come from a human donor in good health (CMV status not recorded). Some clones in this sample may be carry-over from other donors' samples.

This clonotype was observed at least ten times. CDR3 sequence reads: CATRLGAPLGSRNTIYF. For the CDR3, the DNA is TGTGCCACCAGGTTGGGGGCTCCCCTCGGGAGTCGAAACACCATATATTTT. This chain uses TRBV19 with TRBJ1-3, with D possibly TRBD1 on 6 matching bases. CDR1 and CDR2 (germline): LNHDA, SQIVND (reference sequence). CDR3 length: 17 residues. Trimming cost V 10 bases and J 5 bases, with 27 bases left between them.

The rearrangement uses TRBV7-4 and TRBJ2-1; D call uncertain. Trimming stripped 8 bases from V and 5 bases from J, with 13 bases between. From germline, CDR1 is SGHVT and CDR2 SQSDAQ. The CDR3 consists of 13 residues. The CDR3 DNA follows: TGTGCCAGCTGGGCGGTGGTCAACAATGAGCAGTTCTTC. Protein product: CASWAVVNNEQFF.

The rearrangement joins TRBV6-2 or TRBV6-3 to TRBJ1-1; possibly TRBD1 for D (6 bases). The CDR3 is 12 residues long. The germline V gene has CDR1 MNHEY and CDR2 SVGEGT. V was trimmed by 8 bases and J by 6 bases, leaving 13 bases between them. The DNA of the CDR3 is TGTGCCAGCTGGAGGGGGGTTGCTGAAGCTTTCTTT. Protein: CASWRGVAEAFF.

In its sample, this clonotype was seen a few times. This chain joins TRBV10-3 and TRBJ2-3; 10 nucleotides line up with TRBD1. This CDR3 contains 15 residues. Germline V lookup: CDR1 ENHRY, CDR2 SYGVKD. With V trimmed by 6 bases and J by 3 bases, 6 bases remained unmatched. CDR3: CAIRTTGGGTDTQYF. CDR3 nucleotide sequence: TGTGCCATCAGAACGACAGGGGGCGGGACAGATACGCAGTATTTT.

This chain joins TRBV9 and TRBJ1-3; a possible D gene is TRBD1 (6 bases). The CDR3 has 15 amino acids. Between the trimmed V and J ends, which lost 2 bases and 3 bases, there was a span of 12 bases. The germline gives CDR1 SGDLS, CDR2 YYNGEE. In DNA form, the CDR3 reads TGTGCCAGCAGCGTGTGGGGGGCAAATGGAAACACCATATATTTT. Residues: CASSVWGANGNTIYF. The whole variable domain, remainder taken from reference TRBV9 and TRBJ1-3, is DSGVTQTPKHLITATGQRVTLRCSPRSGDLSVYWYQQSLDQGLQFLIQYYNGEERAKGNILERFSAQQFPDLHSELNLSSLELGDSALYFCASSVWGANGNTIYFGEGSWLTVV.

The V call is TRBV27, the J call TRBJ2-3, with TRBD1 identical over 7 bases. This CDR3 has 16 amino acids. Germline lookup yields CDR1 MNHEY and CDR2 SMNVEV (reference sequence). The V and J ends lost 5 bases and 2 bases, in that order; junction bases with no gene match: 10. CDR3 protein: CASSTLTGQYTDTQYF. CDR3 nucleotides: TGTGCCAGCAGTACACTTACGGGACAGTACACAGATACGCAGTATTTT.

This clonotype was counted a few times. The chain carries TRBV29-1 and TRBJ1-2; D might be TRBD1 (6 bases). Germline assignment: CDR1 SQVTM and CDR2 ANQGSEA. This CDR3 is built from 16 residues. V was trimmed by 0 bases and J by 5 bases, leaving 19 bases between them. CDR3 sequence: CSVEDHGGGRDYGYTF. In DNA form, the CDR3 reads TGCAGCGTTGAAGATCATGGGGGCGGGAGGGATTATGGCTACACCTTC.

The chain combines TRBV2 with TRBJ2-4; a possible D gene is TRBD2 (6 bases). With 4 bases removed from V and 0 bases from J, the gap between germline ends came to 13 bases. This CDR3 region has 16 residues. Germline V lookup: CDR1 SNHLY, CDR2 FYNNEI. The DNA for the CDR3 is TGTGCCAGCAGTGGATCAAGGGAGGTAGCCAAAAACATTCAGTACTTC. Translating gives CASSGSREVAKNIQYF.

V and J are TRBV6-2 or TRBV6-3 and TRBJ2-3; a possible D gene is TRBD1 (5 bases). Germline CDR1 reads MNHEY; CDR2 reads SVGEGT. This CDR3 comprises 15 residues. Trimming took 2 bases from V and 4 from J, leaving 13 bases between them. For the CDR3, the DNA is TGTGCCAGCAGTTACAGGGCAGGGCCCCCAGATACGCAGTATTTT. Translating gives CASSYRAGPPDTQYF.

This clonotype came up a few times. J is TRBJ2-3 and V is TRBV12-3 or TRBV12-4, with TRBD2 identical over 11 bases. There are 15 residues in the CDR3. The junction had 5 bases not matched to a gene; V was cut back by 3 bases and J by 6 bases. The CDR3 spells CASSFSGGAEDTQYF. DNA for the CDR3: TGTGCCAGCAGTTTTAGCGGGGGGGCCGAGGATACGCAGTATTTT.

In this sample, this clonotype turned up a few times. V gene TRBV12-3 or TRBV12-4 combines with J gene TRBJ2-1; D is unclear. This CDR3 comprises 13 residues. Trimming removed 0 bases at V and 10 bases at J, with 10 bases between. The CDR3 reads CASSLASIQEQFF. In DNA, the CDR3 is TGTGCCAGCAGTTTAGCCTCAATTCAGGAGCAGTTCTTC.

The sample holds a few counts of this clonotype. The CDR3 loop is CATRGSLGNTEAFF. The DNA of the CDR3 is TGTGCCACCAGAGGGAGTCTGGGGAACACTGAAGCTTTCTTT. The V call is TRBV24-1, the J call TRBJ1-1, with unresolved D. The CDR3 runs to 14 residues. Trimming took 7 bases from V and 1 from J, leaving 12 bases between them. Germline-derived CDR1 and CDR2 are KGHDR and SFDVKD.

This chain connects TRBV4-3 to TRBJ1-2, with 8 bases identical to TRBD1. CDR3 length: 16 amino acids. Trimming cost V 0 bases and J 4 bases; bases outside gene matches: 7. The germline V gene has CDR1 LGHNA and CDR2 YSLEER. The CDR3 DNA reads as TGCGCCAGCAGCCAAGATTATGCAGGGGGCAGCTATGGCTACACCTTC. The encoded protein is CASSQDYAGGSYGYTF.

This clonotype came up a few times. The chain's CDR3 is CASRAPGHAQHF. In DNA form, the CDR3 reads TGTGCCAGCAGGGCCCCGGGACACGCCCAGCATTTT. The chain carries TRBV2 and TRBJ1-5, with D maybe TRBD1 (6 bases). The CDR3 loop spans 12 amino acids. The V gene lost 6 bases and the J gene lost 11 bases, with 14 bases spanning the gap. The germline gives CDR1 SNHLY, CDR2 FYNNEI.

The table lists this clonotype with a few counts. V and J are TRBV12-3 or TRBV12-4 and TRBJ2-2; no clear D. The V end was cut by 4 bases, the J end by 0 bases, with 9 bases between. This CDR3 has 15 residues. The CDR3 spells CASSSWGTNTGELFF. The DNA for the CDR3 is TGTGCCAGCAGTTCTTGGGGAACGAACACCGGGGAGCTGTTTTTT.

This clonotype came up once. The chain employs TRBV12-3 or TRBV12-4 and TRBJ2-5; no firm D call. The CDR3 extends over 13 amino acids. The V end was cut by 5 bases, the J end by 1 base, with 8 bases between. This CDR3 is CASSDPAQETQYF. The DNA for the CDR3 is TGTGCCAGCAGTGATCCGGCCCAAGAGACCCAGTACTTC.

This clonotype occurred many times. This chain joins TRBV7-9 and TRBJ2-1, with 10 positions matching TRBD1. CDR1 SEHNR and CDR2 FQNEAQ come from the germline V gene (reference sequence). V gave up 5 bases and J gave up 4 bases; unmatched junction bases: 17. CDR3 size: 19 residues. The CDR3 DNA follows: TGTGCCAGCAGCGGAGGGACAGGGGAAGTTGCCCGTGGTTACAATGAGCAGTTCTTC. It codes for CASSGGTGEVARGYNEQFF.

This clonotype turned up a few times. This chain links TRBV7-6 with TRBJ2-3; 8 nucleotides align to TRBD2. Germline CDR1 and CDR2: SGHVS and FNYEAQ. After removal of 0 bases from V and 0 bases from J, the junction contained 5 bases not matched to a gene. The CDR3 is made up of 17 amino acids. CDR3 DNA sequence: TGTGCCAGCAGCTTAGCTGTGCGGGGGGTGAGCACAGATACGCAGTATTTT. This encodes CASSLAVRGVSTDTQYF.

This clonotype appeared a few times. The chain is built from TRBV29-1 and TRBJ1-2, with TRBD1 matching 8 bases. V trimming: 2 bases; J trimming: 6 bases; junction bases outside the gene matches: 5. The germline V gene encodes CDR1 SQVTM and CDR2 ANQGSEA. The CDR3 spans 13 residues. The CDR3 nucleotides are TGCAGCGTTGAACGAGACAGGGGCCATGGCTACACCTTC. Encoded protein: CSVERDRGHGYTF.

This sequence joins TRBV5-3 and TRBJ2-2; D is unresolved. TRBV5-3 is known as an ORF, though its function is uncertain. This CDR3 has 14 amino acids. Trimming cost V 3 bases and J 2 bases, with 8 bases left between them. The chain's CDR3 is CARSSGRNTGELFF. The CDR3 coding sequence is TGTGCCAGAAGCTCCGGGCGAAACACCGGGGAGCTGTTTTTT.

Note on this clonotype: Mismatch with germline at one junction end may stem from a read error. The V call is TRBV7-7, the J call TRBJ2-3; 11 bases agree with TRBD2. The CDR3 has 15 amino acids. Germline loops: CDR1 SSHAT, CDR2 FNYEAQ (reference sequence). The CDR3 sequence: CASSFTSGGPDTQYF. The CDR3 DNA is TGTGCTAGCAGTTTTACTAGCGGGGGCCCAGATACGCAGTATTTT. Filled out from reference TRBV7-7 and TRBJ2-3, the complete variable domain reads GAGVSQSPRYKVTKRGQDVTLRCDPISSHATLYWYQQALGQGPEFLTYFNYEAQPDKSGLPSDRFSAERPEGSISTLTIQRTEQRDSAMYRCASSFTSGGPDTQYFGPGTRLTVL.

In this sample, this clonotype turned up many times. This rearrangement joins TRBV7-6 to TRBJ1-1; D gene ambiguous. The V gene's germline CDR1 is SGHVS and CDR2 FNYEAQ. The CDR3 is 14 residues long. Trimming stripped 1 base from V and 2 bases from J, with 8 bases between. CDR3 in amino acids: CASSLVPVNTEAFF. DNA for the CDR3: TGTGCCAGCAGCTTAGTCCCAGTTAACACTGAAGCTTTCTTT.

This chain links TRBV5-1 with TRBJ1-2; the D is unclear. From germline, CDR1 is SGHRS and CDR2 YFSETQ. Trimming pared 0 bases from V and 0 bases from J, leaving 18 bases between. This CDR3 contains 18 residues. The chain's CDR3 is CASSLGSHPEPANYGYTF. As DNA, the CDR3 is TGCGCCAGCAGCTTGGGAAGTCATCCCGAACCTGCTAACTATGGCTACACCTTC.

The sample holds many counts of this clonotype. The chain employs TRBV7-2 and TRBJ2-5, with 8 bases lining up with TRBD2. This CDR3 has 14 amino acids. Germline-derived CDR1 and CDR2 are SGHTA and FQGNSA. With 2 bases clipped from V and 7 bases from J, the junction kept 6 bases outside the gene matches. DNA for the CDR3: TGTGCCAGCAGCTTAAGCGGGGGCGCGGGGACCCAGTACTTC. Amino acid sequence: CASSLSGGAGTQYF.

This chain uses TRBV9 with TRBJ2-1; 8 bases align to TRBD2. V was clipped by 3 bases and J by 4 bases; unmatched bases: 12. Germline CDR1 and CDR2: SGDLS and YYNGEE. The CDR3 loop spans 17 amino acids. CDR3 sequence reads: CASSATGGAGDYNEQFF. The CDR3 DNA sequence: TGTGCCAGCAGCGCCACGGGTGGAGCGGGGGATTACAATGAGCAGTTCTTC.

The chain recombines TRBV18 with TRBJ2-7; 11 nucleotides match TRBD2. The germline V gene encodes CDR1 KGHSH and CDR2 LQKENI. The V and J ends lost 3 bases and 0 bases, in that order; junction bases with no gene match: 4. This CDR3 has 16 amino acids. CDR3 coding DNA: TGTGCCAGCTCACCCAGACTAGCGGGGCACTCCTACGAGCAGTACGTC. Translation: CASSPRLAGHSYEQYV.